The text below deals with one TCR beta chain. Its antigen is as yet unknown. Some clones are missing from TCRdb's copy, which holds only in-frame ones; the method was immunoSEQ multiplex PCR. Of about 12,000 clones in the sample, about 66% were seen once. Germline CDR1 reads SGHTS; CDR2 reads YDEGEE. The CDR3 runs to 18 residues. V shed 4 bases and J 0 bases; nucleotides not matched to a gene: 8. The source of the sample is a study of tumor-infiltrating lymphocytes in localized non-small cell lung cancer. Study-level findings and limits: Only some patients had TCR sequencing, depending on available tissue.

The sequenced sample was lung tumor tissue. The chain employs TRBV5-8 and TRBJ2-6; 9 nucleotides agree with TRBD1. The clonotype originates from a human donor with non-small cell lung cancer. The DNA of the CDR3 is TGTGCCAGCAGCCGGGGACAGGGCTTTAGCTCTGGGGCCAACGTCCTGACTTTC. This sequence encodes CASSRGQGFSSGANVLTF.